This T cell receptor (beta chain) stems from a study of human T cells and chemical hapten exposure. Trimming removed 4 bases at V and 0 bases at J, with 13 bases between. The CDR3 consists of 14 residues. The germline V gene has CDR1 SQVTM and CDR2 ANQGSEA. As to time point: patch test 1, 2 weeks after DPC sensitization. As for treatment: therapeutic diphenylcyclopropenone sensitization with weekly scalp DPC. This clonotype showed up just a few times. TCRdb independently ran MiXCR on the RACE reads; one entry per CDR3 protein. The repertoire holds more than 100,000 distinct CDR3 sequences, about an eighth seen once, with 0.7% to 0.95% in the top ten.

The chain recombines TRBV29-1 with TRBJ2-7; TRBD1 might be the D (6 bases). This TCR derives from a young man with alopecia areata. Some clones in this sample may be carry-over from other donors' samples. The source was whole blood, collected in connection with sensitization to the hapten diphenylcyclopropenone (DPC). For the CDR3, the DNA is TGCAGCGTTGGGAGGCAGGGGAGCTCCTACGAGCAGTACGTC. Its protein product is CSVGRQGSSYEQYV.